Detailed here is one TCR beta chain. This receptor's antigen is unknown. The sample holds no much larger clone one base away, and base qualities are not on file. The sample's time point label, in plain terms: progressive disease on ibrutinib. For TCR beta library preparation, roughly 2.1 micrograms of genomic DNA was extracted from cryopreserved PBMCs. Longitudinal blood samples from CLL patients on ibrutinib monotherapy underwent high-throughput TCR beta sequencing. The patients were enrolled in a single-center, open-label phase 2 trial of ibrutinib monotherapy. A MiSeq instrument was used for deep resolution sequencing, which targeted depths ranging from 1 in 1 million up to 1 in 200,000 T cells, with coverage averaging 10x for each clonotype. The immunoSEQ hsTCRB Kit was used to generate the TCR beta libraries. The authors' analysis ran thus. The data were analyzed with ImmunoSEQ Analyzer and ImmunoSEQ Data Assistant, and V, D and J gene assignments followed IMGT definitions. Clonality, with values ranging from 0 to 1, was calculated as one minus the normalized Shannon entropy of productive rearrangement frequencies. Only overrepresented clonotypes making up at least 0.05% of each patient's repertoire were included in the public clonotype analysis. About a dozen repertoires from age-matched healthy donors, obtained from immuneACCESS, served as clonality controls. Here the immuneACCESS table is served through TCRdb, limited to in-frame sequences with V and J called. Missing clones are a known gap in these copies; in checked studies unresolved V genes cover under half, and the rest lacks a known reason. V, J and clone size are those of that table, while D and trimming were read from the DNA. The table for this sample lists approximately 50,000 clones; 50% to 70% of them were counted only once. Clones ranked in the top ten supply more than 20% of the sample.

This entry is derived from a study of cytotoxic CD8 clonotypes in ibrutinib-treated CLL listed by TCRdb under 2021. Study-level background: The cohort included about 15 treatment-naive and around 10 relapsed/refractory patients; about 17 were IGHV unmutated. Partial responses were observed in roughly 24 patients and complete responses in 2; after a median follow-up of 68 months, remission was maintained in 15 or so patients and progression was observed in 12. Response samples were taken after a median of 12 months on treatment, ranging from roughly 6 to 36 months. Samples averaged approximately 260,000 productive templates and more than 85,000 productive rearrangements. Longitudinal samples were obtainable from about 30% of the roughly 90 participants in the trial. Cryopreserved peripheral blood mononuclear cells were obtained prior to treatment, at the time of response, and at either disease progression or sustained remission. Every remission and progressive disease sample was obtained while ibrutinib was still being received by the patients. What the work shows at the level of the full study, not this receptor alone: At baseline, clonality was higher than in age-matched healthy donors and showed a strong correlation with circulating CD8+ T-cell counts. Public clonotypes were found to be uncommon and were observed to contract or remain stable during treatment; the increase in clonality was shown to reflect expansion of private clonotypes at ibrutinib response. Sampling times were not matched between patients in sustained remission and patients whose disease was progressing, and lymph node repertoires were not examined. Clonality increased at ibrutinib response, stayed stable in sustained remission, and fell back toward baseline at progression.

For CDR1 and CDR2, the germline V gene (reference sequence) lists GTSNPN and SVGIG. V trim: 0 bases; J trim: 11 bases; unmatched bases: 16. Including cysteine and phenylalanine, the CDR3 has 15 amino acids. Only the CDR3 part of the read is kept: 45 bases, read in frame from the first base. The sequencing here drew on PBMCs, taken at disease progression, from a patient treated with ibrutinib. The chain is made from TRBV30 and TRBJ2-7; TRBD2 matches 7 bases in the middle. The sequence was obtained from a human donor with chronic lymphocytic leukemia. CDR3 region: CAWSVLGLAENVKYF. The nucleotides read TGTGCCTGGAGTGTACTAGGGCTAGCGGAAAACGTGAAGTACTTC.